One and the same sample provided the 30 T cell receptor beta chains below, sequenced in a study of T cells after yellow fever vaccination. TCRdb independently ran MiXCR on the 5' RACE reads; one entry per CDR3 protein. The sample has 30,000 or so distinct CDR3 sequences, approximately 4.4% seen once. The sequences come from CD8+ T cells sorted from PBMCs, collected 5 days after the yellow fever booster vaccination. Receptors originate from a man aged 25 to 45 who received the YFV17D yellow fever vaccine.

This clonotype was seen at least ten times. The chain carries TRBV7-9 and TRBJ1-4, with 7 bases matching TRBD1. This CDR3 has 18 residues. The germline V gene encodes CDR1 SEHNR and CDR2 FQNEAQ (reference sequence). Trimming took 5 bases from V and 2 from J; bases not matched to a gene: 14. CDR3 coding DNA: TGTGCCAGCAGCCTTCCCGTCAGGTCGACAGGGACTAATGAAAAACTGTTTTTT. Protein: CASSLPVRSTGTNEKLFF.

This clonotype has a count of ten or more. This CDR3 is CASSQGLADSYNEQFF. The CDR3 nucleotides read TGTGCCAGCAGCCAGGGACTAGCGGACTCCTACAATGAGCAGTTCTTC. The J gene is TRBJ2-1, the V gene TRBV3-1; TRBD2 agrees at 11 bases. With V trimmed by 3 bases and J by 0 bases, 1 base remained unmatched. The germline CDR1 and CDR2 sequences are LGHDT and YNNKEL (reference sequence). CDR3 length: 16 residues.

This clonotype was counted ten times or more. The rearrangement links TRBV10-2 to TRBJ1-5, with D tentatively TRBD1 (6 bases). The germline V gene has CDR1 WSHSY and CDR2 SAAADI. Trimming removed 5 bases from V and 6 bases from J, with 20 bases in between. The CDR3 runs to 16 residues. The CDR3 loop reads CASSPGTSLGSQPQHF. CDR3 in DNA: TGCGCCAGCAGTCCCGGGACATCCCTGGGAAGTCAGCCCCAGCATTTT.

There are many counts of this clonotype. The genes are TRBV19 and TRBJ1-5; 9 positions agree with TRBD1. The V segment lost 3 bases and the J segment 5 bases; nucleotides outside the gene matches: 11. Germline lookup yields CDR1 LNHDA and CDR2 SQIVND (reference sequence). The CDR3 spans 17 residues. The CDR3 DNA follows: TGTGCCAGTAGTATTCGGGTGGACAGGGGCGCACATCAGCCCCAGCATTTT. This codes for CASSIRVDRGAHQPQHF.

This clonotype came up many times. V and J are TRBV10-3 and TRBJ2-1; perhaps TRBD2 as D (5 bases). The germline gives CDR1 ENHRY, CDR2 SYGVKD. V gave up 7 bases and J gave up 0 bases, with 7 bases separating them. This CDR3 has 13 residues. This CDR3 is CAIKEDSYNEQFF. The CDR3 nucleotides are TGTGCCATCAAGGAGGACTCCTACAATGAGCAGTTCTTC.

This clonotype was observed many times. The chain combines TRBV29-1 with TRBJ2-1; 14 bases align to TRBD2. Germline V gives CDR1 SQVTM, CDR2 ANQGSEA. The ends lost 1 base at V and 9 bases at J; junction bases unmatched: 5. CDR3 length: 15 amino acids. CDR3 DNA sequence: TGCAGCGTTGAAGTGACTAGCGGGAGGGTTGGTGAGCAGTTCTTC. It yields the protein CSVEVTSGRVGEQFF.

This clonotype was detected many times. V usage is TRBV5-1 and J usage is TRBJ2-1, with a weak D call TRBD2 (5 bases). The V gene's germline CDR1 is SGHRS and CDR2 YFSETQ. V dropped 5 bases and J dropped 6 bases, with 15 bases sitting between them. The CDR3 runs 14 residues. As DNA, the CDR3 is TGCGCCAGCAGTTCGGACTCAAAACGCAATGAGCAGTTCTTC. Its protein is CASSSDSKRNEQFF.

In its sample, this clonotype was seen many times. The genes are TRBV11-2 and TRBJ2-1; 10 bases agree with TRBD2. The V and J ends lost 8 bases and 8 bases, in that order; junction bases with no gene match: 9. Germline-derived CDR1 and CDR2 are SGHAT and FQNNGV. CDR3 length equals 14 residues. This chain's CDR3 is CASGLAGEGYEQFF. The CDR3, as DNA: TGTGCCAGCGGTCTAGCGGGAGAAGGGTATGAGCAGTTCTTC.

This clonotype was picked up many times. CDR3 sequence (DNA): TGTGCCAGCAGTTACTCGACGGAGGCCATGAACACTGAAGCTTTCTTT. Amino acid sequence: CASSYSTEAMNTEAFF. The chain recombines TRBV6-5 with TRBJ1-1, with D uncertain. The length of the CDR3 is 16 residues. Trimming shortened V by 0 bases and J by 0 bases, and 11 bases separated the two germline ends. Germline V lookup: CDR1 MNHEY, CDR2 SVGAGI.

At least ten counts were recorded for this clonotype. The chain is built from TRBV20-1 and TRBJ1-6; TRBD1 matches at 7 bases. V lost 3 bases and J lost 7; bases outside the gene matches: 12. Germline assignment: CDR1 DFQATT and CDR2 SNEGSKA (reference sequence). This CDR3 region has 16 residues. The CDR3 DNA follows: TGCAGTGCTAGTGAAAGAACCGGGACAGAGAATTCACCCCTCCACTTT. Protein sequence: CSASERTGTENSPLHF.

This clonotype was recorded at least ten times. CDR3 sequence (DNA): TGTGCCAGCAGCCAAGTCAAATACGGACAGAACACTTACGAGCAGTACTTC. Protein: CASSQVKYGQNTYEQYF. This rearrangement joins TRBV4-2 to TRBJ2-7; maybe TRBD1 (6 bases). The CDR3 has 17 amino acids. The germline CDR1 and CDR2 sequences are LGHNA and YNFKEQ. Trimming pared 1 base from V and 4 bases from J, leaving 20 bases between.

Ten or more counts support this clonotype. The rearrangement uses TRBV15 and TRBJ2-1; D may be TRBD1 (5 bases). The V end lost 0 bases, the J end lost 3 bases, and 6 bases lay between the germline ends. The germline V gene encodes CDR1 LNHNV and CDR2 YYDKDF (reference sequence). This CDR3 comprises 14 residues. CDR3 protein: CATSRETDYNEQFF. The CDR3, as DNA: TGTGCCACCAGCAGAGAGACAGACTACAATGAGCAGTTCTTC. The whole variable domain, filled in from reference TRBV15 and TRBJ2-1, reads DAMVIQNPRYQVTQFGKPVTLSCSQTLNHNVMYWYQQKSSQAPKLLFHYYDKDFNNEADTPDNFQSRRPNTSFCFLDIRSPGLGDTAMYLCATSRETDYNEQFFGPGTRLTVL.

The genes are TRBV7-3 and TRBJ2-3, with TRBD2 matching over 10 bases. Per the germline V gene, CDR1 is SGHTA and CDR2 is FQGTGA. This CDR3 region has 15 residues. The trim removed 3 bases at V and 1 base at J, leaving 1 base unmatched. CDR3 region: CASSFGTSGTDTQYF. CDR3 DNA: TGTGCCAGCAGCTTTGGGACTAGCGGCACAGATACGCAGTATTTT.

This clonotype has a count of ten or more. The CDR3 DNA is TGTGCCAGCAGCTTCAATTGGGGGAGGGCCAACGGTGAGCAGTTCTTC. Translating it yields CASSFNWGRANGEQFF. The chain joins TRBV5-6 to TRBJ2-1, with 7 nucleotides matching TRBD2. This CDR3 comprises 16 residues. The V segment lost 2 bases and the J segment 9 bases; nucleotides outside the gene matches: 14. Germline values: CDR1 SGHDT, CDR2 YYEEEE.

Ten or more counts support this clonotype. CDR3 in DNA: TGTGCCAGCAGCTTATTTGTCACTCGCACAGATACGCAGTATTTT. Encoded protein: CASSLFVTRTDTQYF. This chain links TRBV7-3 with TRBJ2-3; D call uncertain. The CDR3 is made up of 15 amino acids. CDR1 is SGHTA, CDR2 FQGTGA, per germline. V gave up 2 bases and J gave up 1 base, with 10 bases separating them.

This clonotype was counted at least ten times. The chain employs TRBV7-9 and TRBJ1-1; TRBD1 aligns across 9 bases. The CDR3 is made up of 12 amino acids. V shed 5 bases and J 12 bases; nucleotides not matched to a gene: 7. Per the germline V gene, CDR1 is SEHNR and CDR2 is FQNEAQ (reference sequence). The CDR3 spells CASSKGTGQTFF. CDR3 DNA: TGTGCCAGCAGCAAGGGGACAGGGCAGACTTTCTTT.

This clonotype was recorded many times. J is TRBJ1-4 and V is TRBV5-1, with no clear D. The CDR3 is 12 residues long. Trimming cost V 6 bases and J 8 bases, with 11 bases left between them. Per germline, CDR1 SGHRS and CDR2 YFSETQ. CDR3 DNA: TGCGCCAGCACCCTCGCGGGGGAAAAACTGTTTTTT. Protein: CASTLAGEKLFF.

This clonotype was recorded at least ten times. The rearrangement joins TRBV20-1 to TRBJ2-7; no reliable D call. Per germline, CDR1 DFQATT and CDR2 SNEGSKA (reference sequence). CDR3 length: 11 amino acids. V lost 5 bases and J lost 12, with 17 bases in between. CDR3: CSAVNSAGPYF. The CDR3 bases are TGCAGTGCTGTCAATTCTGCCGGGCCGTACTTC.

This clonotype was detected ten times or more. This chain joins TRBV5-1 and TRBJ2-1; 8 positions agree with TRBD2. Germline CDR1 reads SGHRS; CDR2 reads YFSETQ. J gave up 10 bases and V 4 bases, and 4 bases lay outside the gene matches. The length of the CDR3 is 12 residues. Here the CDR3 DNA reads TGCGCCAGCAGCATAAGACTAGCGGAGCAGTTCTTC. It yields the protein CASSIRLAEQFF.

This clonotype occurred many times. The CDR3 reads CASSLDKGGFTEAFF. The CDR3 DNA reads as TGCGCCAGCAGCTTGGATAAGGGGGGTTTCACTGAAGCTTTCTTT. The chain combines TRBV5-1 with TRBJ1-1, with a tentative D call TRBD1 (6 bases). The length of the CDR3 is 15 residues. V was trimmed by 0 bases and J by 4 bases, leaving 13 bases between them. In germline, CDR1 is SGHRS, CDR2 YFSETQ.

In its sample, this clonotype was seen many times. Here the CDR3 reads CASSLEFNLPTDTQYF. The DNA for the CDR3 is TGTGCCAGCAGCTTAGAGTTCAATCTCCCAACAGATACGCAGTATTTT. The V and J genes are TRBV7-2 and TRBJ2-3, with D uncertain. The germline CDR1 and CDR2 sequences are SGHTA and FQGNSA. CDR3 length equals 16 residues. The V end lost 1 base, the J end lost 3 bases, and 14 bases lay between the germline ends.

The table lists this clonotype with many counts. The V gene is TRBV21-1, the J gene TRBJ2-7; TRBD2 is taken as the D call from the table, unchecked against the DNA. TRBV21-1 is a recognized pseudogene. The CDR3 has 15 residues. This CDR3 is CASSPADSRPSEQYF. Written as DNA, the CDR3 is TGTGCCAGCAGCCCCGCCGATTCGAGACCGAGCGAGCAGTACTTC.

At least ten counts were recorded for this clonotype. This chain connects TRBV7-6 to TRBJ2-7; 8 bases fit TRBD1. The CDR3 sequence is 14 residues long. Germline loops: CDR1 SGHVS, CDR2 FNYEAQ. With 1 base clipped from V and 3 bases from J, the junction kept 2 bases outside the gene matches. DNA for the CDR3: TGTGCCAGCAGCTTAGGACAGGGGTTCTACGAGCAGTACTTC. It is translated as CASSLGQGFYEQYF. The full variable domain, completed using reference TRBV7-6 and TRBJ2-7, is GAGVSQSPRYKVTKRGQDVALRCDPISGHVSLYWYRQALGQGPEFLTYFNYEAQQDKSGLPNDRFSAERPEGSISTLTIQRTEQRDSAMYRCASSLGQGFYEQYFGPGTRLTVT.

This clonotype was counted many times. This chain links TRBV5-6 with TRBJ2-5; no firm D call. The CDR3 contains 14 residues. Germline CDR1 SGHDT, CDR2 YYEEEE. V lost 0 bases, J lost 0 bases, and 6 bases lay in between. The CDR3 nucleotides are TGTGCCAGCAGCTTGGGAGACAACCAAGAGACCCAGTACTTC. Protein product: CASSLGDNQETQYF.

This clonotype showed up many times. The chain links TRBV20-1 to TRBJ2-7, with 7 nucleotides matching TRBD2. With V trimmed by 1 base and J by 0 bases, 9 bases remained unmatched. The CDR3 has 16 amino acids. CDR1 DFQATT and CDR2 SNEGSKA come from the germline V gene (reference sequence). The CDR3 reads CSARGGIGTNSYEQYF. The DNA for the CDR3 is TGCAGTGCTAGAGGGGGCATCGGGACTAACTCCTACGAGCAGTACTTC.

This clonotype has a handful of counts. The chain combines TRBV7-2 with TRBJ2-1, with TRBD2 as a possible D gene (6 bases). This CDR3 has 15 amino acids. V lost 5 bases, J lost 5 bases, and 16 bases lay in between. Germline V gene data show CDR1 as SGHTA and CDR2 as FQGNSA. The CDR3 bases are TGTGCCAGCAGCACGACTAGTTATCTCAACAATGAGCAGTTCTTC. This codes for CASSTTSYLNNEQFF.

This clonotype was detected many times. The CDR3 coding sequence is TGCGCCAGCAGTGAGCAAGCGGACACCGGGGAGCTGTTTTTT. It yields the protein CASSEQADTGELFF. The chain joins TRBV10-1 to TRBJ2-2; TRBD2 is a possible D gene (5 bases). Germline lookup yields CDR1 WNHNN and CDR2 SYGVQD (reference sequence). V shed 2 bases and J shed 3 bases, with 7 bases lying between them. The CDR3 is 14 residues long.

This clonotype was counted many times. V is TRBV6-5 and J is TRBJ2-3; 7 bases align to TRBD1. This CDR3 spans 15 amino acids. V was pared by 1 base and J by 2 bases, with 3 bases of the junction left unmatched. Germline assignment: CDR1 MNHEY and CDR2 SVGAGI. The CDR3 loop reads CASSYYRGYTDTQYF. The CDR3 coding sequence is TGTGCCAGCAGTTACTACAGGGGATACACAGATACGCAGTATTTT.

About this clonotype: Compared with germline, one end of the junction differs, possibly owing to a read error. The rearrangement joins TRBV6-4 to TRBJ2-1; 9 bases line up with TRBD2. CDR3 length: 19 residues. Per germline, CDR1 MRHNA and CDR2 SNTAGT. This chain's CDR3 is CTSSFAGLAGPPSYNEQFF. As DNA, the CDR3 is TGTACCAGCAGTTTTGCGGGTCTAGCGGGACCCCCCTCCTACAATGAGCAGTTCTTC.

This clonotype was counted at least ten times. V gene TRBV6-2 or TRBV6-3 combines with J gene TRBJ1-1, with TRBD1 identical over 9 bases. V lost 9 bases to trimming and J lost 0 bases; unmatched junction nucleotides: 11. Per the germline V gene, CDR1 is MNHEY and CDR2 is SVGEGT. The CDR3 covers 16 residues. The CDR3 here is CASSLRTGEMNTEAFF. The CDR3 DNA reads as TGTGCCAGTTCACTCCGGACAGGGGAGATGAACACTGAAGCTTTCTTT.